This TCR beta chain was sequenced in a study of beta chain features in type 1 diabetes. Study-wide results and limits: These data did not resolve whether HLA type affects TCRB rearrangement. Within each of all four CD4+ subsets, Type 1 diabetes patients had TCRB CDR3s that were moderately but significantly shorter. In comparison with healthy donors, patients had naive, central memory and Treg TCRB repertoires that appeared more similar.

On this clone: What it binds is not known.

By way of CD45RO/CCR7/CD25/CD127/CD95/CD27, the CD4+ regulatory, stem cell-like memory, central memory and naive cells were sorted. In all sorted populations, purity surpassed 95%. The study reverse transcribed the entire isolated RNA, so it sequenced expressed TCRB transcripts. TCRdb keeps only in-frame clones here, not all; method: immunoSEQ multiplex PCR. The data show 250,000 to 300,000 clones, with roughly an eighth seen just once and over 0.015% held by the top ten. This TCR was sampled from a young man with type 1 diabetes. Input material: naive CD4+ T cells from blood.

CDR3 sequence: CASGWDTMNTEAFF. For the CDR3, the DNA is TGTGCCAGCGGCTGGGACACCATGAACACTGAAGCTTTCTTT. The V call is TRBV6-5, the J call TRBJ1-1; D is perhaps TRBD1 (6 bases). This CDR3 is 14 amino acids long. The V gene lost 8 bases and the J gene lost 0 bases, with 13 bases spanning the gap. Germline-derived CDR1 and CDR2 are MNHEY and SVGAGI.